This T cell receptor (beta chain) is drawn from a study of PD-1 blockade in classical Hodgkin lymphoma. Study-wide context: Administration of nivolumab to patients was at 3 mg/kg intravenously every 2 weeks. Study results and limitations: Patients who initiated nivolumab within 1 year of ASCT were excluded. Healthy donors were reported to have higher baseline TCR diversity than newly diagnosed patients. Complete responders showed a baseline diversity that resembled the diversity of newly diagnosed patients.

TCRdb's copy holds only in-frame clones and misses some; the assay was immunoSEQ multiplex PCR. Counted here are more than 75,000 clones, 90% to 95% occurring once; the ten biggest clones make up 1.5% to 2.5%. Germline CDR1 reads MRHNA; CDR2 reads SNTAGT. The CDR3 has 16 residues. The V and J ends lost 0 bases and 4 bases, in that order; junction bases with no gene match: 1. This clone was detected once. Its antigen is unidentified. Time point indicated: cycle 4 day 1 (C4D1), after about 6 weeks of nivolumab. After autologous stem cell transplantation all patients relapsed, and prior brentuximab vedotin exposure differed between cohorts.

This TCR was recovered from a human donor with classical Hodgkin lymphoma. This sequence joins TRBV6-4 and TRBJ2-2; 11 bases agree with TRBD1. The input for sequencing was peripheral blood mononuclear cells (PBMCs), taken before the fourth cycle of nivolumab. CDR3: CASSDSGTGGTGELFF. In DNA, the CDR3 is TGTGCCAGCAGTGACTCCGGGACAGGGGGCACCGGGGAGCTGTTTTTT.